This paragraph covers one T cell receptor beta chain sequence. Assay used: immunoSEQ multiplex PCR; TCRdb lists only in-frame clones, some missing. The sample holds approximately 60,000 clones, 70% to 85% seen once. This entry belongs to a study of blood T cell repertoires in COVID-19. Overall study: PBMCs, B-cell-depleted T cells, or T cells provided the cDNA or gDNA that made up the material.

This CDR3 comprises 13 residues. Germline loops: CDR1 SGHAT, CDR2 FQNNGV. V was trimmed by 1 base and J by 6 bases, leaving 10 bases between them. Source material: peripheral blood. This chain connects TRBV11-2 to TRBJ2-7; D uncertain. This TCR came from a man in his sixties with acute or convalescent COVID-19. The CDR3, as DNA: TGTGCCAGCAGCTTAGCCTTTAACAGCGAGCAGTACTTC. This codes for CASSLAFNSEQYF.